A selection of T cell receptor beta chains follows, all from one sample in a study of vaccination and CD4 T cells after COVID-19. No antigens are known for them. Each CDR3 protein gets one entry after TCRdb re-called the PCR reads with MiXCR. The sample carries about 2,200 distinct CDR3 sequences, roughly 46% recorded once. The specimen was CD4+ T cells from blood, cultured in vitro. All receptors come from a human donor in good health. Both conserved end residues are trimmed from each CDR3. The D gene is left open where the match is weak. The size entry is marked missing in some rows and otherwise reads once, few, many or a size class.

d_gene: NA
v_gene: TRBV27
j_gene: TRBJ1-2
abundance: NA
CDR3aa: ASSLNYGYT

d_gene: NA
v_gene: TRBV20-1
j_gene: TRBJ2-7
abundance: NA
CDR3aa: SASATYEQY

d_gene: NA
v_gene: TRBV6-5
j_gene: TRBJ1-1
abundance: few
CDR3aa: ASSYSLSTEAF

d_gene: TRBD2
v_gene: TRBV27
j_gene: TRBJ2-3
abundance: NA
CDR3aa: ASSSGGRALDTQY

d_gene: NA
v_gene: TRBV5-5
j_gene: TRBJ2-5
abundance: few
CDR3aa: ASSLASPETQY

d_gene: TRBD1
v_gene: TRBV24-1
j_gene: TRBJ1-1
abundance: NA
CDR3aa: ATSDDDRGGGTEAF

d_gene: TRBD1
v_gene: TRBV20-1
j_gene: TRBJ1-5
abundance: few
CDR3aa: SARAGTAYQPQH

d_gene: NA
v_gene: TRBV28
j_gene: TRBJ1-1
abundance: NA
CDR3aa: ASSLGGGGWTEAF

d_gene: NA
v_gene: TRBV28
j_gene: TRBJ2-4
abundance: NA
CDR3aa: ASISWGAQNIQY

d_gene: NA
v_gene: TRBV7-8
j_gene: TRBJ2-3
abundance: NA
CDR3aa: ASSSFPGDTQY

d_gene: NA
v_gene: TRBV29-1
j_gene: TRBJ2-3
abundance: NA
CDR3aa: SAAKGGVTDTQY

d_gene: NA
v_gene: TRBV10-3
j_gene: TRBJ2-2
abundance: NA
CDR3aa: AKSRDLLTGELF

d_gene: NA
v_gene: TRBV27
j_gene: TRBJ2-7
abundance: few
CDR3aa: ASSYYEQY

d_gene: TRBD1
v_gene: TRBV10-3
j_gene: TRBJ1-5
abundance: NA
CDR3aa: AITGQVDQPQH

d_gene: NA
v_gene: TRBV19
j_gene: TRBJ1-2
abundance: NA
CDR3aa: ASSPTLTGIGYT

d_gene: NA
v_gene: TRBV6-1
j_gene: TRBJ2-5
abundance: NA
CDR3aa: ASSPLETQY

d_gene: NA
v_gene: TRBV14
j_gene: TRBJ2-7
abundance: few
CDR3aa: ASSRADAYEQY

d_gene: NA
v_gene: TRBV28
j_gene: TRBJ1-2
abundance: NA
CDR3aa: ASSPGFSNYGYT

d_gene: TRBD1
v_gene: TRBV19
j_gene: TRBJ1-5
abundance: few
CDR3aa: ASSNRQGVGQPQH

d_gene: NA
v_gene: TRBV12-3/TRBV12-4
j_gene: TRBJ2-7
abundance: NA
CDR3aa: ASSLNYEQY

d_gene: NA
v_gene: TRBV14
j_gene: TRBJ2-1
abundance: few
CDR3aa: ASSQVDGVAQF

d_gene: TRBD1
v_gene: TRBV7-9
j_gene: TRBJ1-2
abundance: few
CDR3aa: ASSPRELRGPNYGYT

d_gene: NA
v_gene: TRBV5-4
j_gene: TRBJ1-2
abundance: NA
CDR3aa: ASSVAPKYT

d_gene: TRBD2
v_gene: TRBV20-1
j_gene: TRBJ2-7
abundance: once
CDR3aa: SARTGLAGVGSYEQY

d_gene: NA
v_gene: TRBV4-2
j_gene: TRBJ1-2
abundance: once
CDR3aa: ASSEADGTDYGYT

d_gene: NA
v_gene: TRBV6-4
j_gene: TRBJ1-2
abundance: NA
CDR3aa: ASSAGRGYGYT

d_gene: NA
v_gene: TRBV7-2
j_gene: TRBJ2-7
abundance: NA
CDR3aa: ASSKGPEGAEQY

d_gene: TRBD1
v_gene: TRBV28
j_gene: TRBJ2-5
abundance: NA
CDR3aa: ASSSGTGGTKTQY

d_gene: TRBD1
v_gene: TRBV28
j_gene: TRBJ1-1
abundance: few
CDR3aa: ASRPGQTNTEAF

d_gene: NA
v_gene: TRBV11-2
j_gene: TRBJ2-5
abundance: NA
CDR3aa: ASSSSGWRQETQY

d_gene: NA
v_gene: TRBV4-2
j_gene: TRBJ2-4
abundance: NA
CDR3aa: ASSQGRGEPHGNIQY

d_gene: NA
v_gene: TRBV7-3
j_gene: TRBJ2-7
abundance: NA
CDR3aa: ASSLIVKGEQY

d_gene: NA
v_gene: TRBV4-3
j_gene: TRBJ2-5
abundance: NA
CDR3aa: ASSQDITSGGETQY

d_gene: NA
v_gene: TRBV20-1
j_gene: TRBJ2-3
abundance: few
CDR3aa: SAEGADTQY

d_gene: NA
v_gene: TRBV28
j_gene: TRBJ1-2
abundance: NA
CDR3aa: ASSLRQGNYGYT

d_gene: NA
v_gene: TRBV7-8
j_gene: TRBJ1-2
abundance: few
CDR3aa: ASSLGSGRGYGYT

d_gene: NA
v_gene: TRBV5-1
j_gene: TRBJ2-5
abundance: NA
CDR3aa: ASSLAPGTQETQY

d_gene: NA
v_gene: TRBV19
j_gene: TRBJ1-2
abundance: few
CDR3aa: ASSTGHYGYT

d_gene: NA
v_gene: TRBV27
j_gene: TRBJ2-7
abundance: NA
CDR3aa: ASSSWGEQY

d_gene: TRBD1
v_gene: TRBV5-1
j_gene: TRBJ1-6
abundance: few
CDR3aa: ASSPGDRDSPLH

d_gene: TRBD1
v_gene: TRBV5-1
j_gene: NA
abundance: NA
CDR3aa: ASSLNPGQGDETQY

d_gene: TRBD1
v_gene: TRBV6-1
j_gene: TRBJ1-5
abundance: few
CDR3aa: ASRPYRGSNQPQH